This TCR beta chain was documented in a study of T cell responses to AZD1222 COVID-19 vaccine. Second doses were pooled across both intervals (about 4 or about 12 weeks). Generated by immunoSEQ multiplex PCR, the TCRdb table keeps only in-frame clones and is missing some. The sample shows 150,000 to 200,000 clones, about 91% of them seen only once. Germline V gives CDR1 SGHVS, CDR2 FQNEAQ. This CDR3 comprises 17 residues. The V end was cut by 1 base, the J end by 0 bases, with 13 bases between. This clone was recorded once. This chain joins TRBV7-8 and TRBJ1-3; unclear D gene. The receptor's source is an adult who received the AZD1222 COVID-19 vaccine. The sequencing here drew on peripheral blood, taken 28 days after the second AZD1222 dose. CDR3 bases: TGTGCCAGCAGCTTAGGGGTAGGCAGCCACTCTGGAAACACCATATATTTT. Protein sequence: CASSLGVGSHSGNTIYF.